The text below deals with one TCR beta chain. The entry originates in a study of control samples from healthy donors and cancer patients. The table came from immunoSEQ multiplex PCR; TCRdb's copy has only in-frame clones and leaves some out. The sample contains some 120,000 clones, more than 70% of which appear only once. Sequenced input: blood. The receptor's source is a man in his fifties or sixties in good health.

The CDR3 sequence: CASSRGTSGYNEQFF. CDR3 DNA: TGCGCCAGCAGCAGGGGAACTAGCGGATACAATGAGCAGTTCTTC. This rearrangement joins TRBV5-1 to TRBJ2-1, with TRBD2 identical over 8 bases. The CDR3 consists of 15 residues. J lost 4 bases, V lost 4 bases, and 7 bases had no gene match. Per the germline V gene, CDR1 is SGHRS and CDR2 is YFSETQ.